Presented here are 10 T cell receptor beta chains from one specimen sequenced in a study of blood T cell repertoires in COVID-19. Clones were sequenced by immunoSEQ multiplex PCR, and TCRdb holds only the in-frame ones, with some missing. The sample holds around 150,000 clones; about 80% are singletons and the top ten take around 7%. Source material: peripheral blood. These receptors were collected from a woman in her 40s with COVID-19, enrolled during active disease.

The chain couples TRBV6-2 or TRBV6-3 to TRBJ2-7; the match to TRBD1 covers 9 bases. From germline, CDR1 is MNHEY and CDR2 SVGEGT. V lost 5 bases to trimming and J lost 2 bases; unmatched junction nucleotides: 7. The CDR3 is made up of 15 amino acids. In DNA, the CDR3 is TGTGCCAGCAGTACAGCCGGGACAGGGACCTACGAGCAGTACTTC. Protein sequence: CASSTAGTGTYEQYF.

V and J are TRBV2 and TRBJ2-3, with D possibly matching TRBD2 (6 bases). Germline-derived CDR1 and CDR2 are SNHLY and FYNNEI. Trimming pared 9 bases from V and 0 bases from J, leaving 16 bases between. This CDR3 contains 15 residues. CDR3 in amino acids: CASGRSASSTDTQYF. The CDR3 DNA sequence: TGTGCCAGTGGGAGGAGCGCCTCTAGCACAGATACGCAGTATTTT.

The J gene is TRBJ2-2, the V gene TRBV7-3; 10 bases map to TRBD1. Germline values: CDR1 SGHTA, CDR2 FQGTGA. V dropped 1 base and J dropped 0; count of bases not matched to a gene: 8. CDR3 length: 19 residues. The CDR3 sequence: CASSLRPGQGYSNTGELFF. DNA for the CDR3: TGTGCCAGCAGCTTAAGACCGGGACAGGGGTACTCGAACACCGGGGAGCTGTTTTTT.

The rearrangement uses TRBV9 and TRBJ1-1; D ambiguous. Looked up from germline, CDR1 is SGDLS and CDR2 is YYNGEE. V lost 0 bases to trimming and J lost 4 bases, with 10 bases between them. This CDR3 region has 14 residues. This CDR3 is CASSVGIGSTEAFF. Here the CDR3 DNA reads TGTGCCAGCAGCGTAGGAATTGGGAGCACTGAAGCTTTCTTT.

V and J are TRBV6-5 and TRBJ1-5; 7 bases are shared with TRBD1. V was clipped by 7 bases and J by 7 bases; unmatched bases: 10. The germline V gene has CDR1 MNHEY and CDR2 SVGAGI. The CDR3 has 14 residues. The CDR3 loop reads CASTDRAGGQPQHF. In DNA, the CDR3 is TGTGCCAGCACCGACAGGGCAGGAGGCCAGCCCCAGCATTTT.

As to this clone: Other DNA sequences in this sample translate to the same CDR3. The CDR3 reads CASSLASTDTQYF. The CDR3, as DNA: TGTGCCAGCAGCTTGGCTAGCACAGATACGCAGTATTTT. The rearrangement uses TRBV7-3 and TRBJ2-3; the D is unclear. Trimming removed 3 bases from V and 0 bases from J, with 4 bases in between. This CDR3 comprises 13 residues. Per germline, CDR1 SGHTA and CDR2 FQGTGA.

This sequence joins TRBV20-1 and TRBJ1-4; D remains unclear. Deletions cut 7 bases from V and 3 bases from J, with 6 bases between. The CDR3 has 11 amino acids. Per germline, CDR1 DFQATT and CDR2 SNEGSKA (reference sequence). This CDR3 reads CSGLSNEKLFF. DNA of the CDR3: TGCAGTGGGCTCTCTAATGAAAAACTGTTTTTT.

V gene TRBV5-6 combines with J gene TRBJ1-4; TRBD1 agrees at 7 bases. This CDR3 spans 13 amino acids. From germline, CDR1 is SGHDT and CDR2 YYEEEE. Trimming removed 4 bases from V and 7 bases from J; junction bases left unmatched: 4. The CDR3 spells CASSADRAEKLFF. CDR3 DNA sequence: TGTGCCAGCAGCGCCGACAGGGCTGAAAAACTGTTTTTT.

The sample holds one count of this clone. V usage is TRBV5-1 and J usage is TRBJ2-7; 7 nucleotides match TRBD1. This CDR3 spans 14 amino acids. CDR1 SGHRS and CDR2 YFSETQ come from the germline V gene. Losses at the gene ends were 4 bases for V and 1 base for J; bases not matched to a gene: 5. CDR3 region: CASSPRTGSYEQYF. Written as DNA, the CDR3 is TGCGCCAGCAGCCCCAGGACAGGTTCCTACGAGCAGTACTTC.

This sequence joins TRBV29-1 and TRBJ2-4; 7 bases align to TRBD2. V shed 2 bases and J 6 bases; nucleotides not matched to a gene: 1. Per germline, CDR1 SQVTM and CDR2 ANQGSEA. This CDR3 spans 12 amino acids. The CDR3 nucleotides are TGCAGCGTTGAAACGGGGGGAAACATTCAGTACTTC. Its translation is CSVETGGNIQYF. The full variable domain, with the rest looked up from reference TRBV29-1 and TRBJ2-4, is SAVISQKPSRDICQRGTSLTIQCQVDSQVTMMFWYRQQPGQSLTLIATANQGSEATYESGFVIDKFPISRPNLTFSTLTVSNMSPEDSSIYLCSVETGGNIQYFGAGTRLSVL.